This TCR beta chain was identified during a study of vaccination and CD4 T cells after COVID-19. Cultured CD4+ T-cell DNA underwent Oncomine TCR Beta short-read sequencing. TCRdb re-called the PCR reads with MiXCR, one entry per CDR3 protein. The data hold roughly 20,000 distinct CDR3 sequences, with over 40% observed a single time. Trimming cost V 5 bases and J 3 bases; bases outside gene matches: 6. Looked up from germline, CDR1 is SEHNR and CDR2 is FQNEAQ (reference sequence). This CDR3 spans 14 amino acids. Details on this clonotype: Its antigen is unknown.

Regarding treatment: roughly 10-day PBMC culture with coronavirus spike peptide pools or control peptides (ViraFEST assay). This clonotype originated in a human donor who had recovered from COVID-19. The sequencing used CD4+ T cells from blood, cultured in vitro, collected after SARS-CoV-2 vaccination. The rearrangement joins TRBV7-9 to TRBJ1-1, with 7 bases identical to TRBD1. The CDR3 coding sequence is TGTGCCAGCAGCATACACAGGGGAGACACTGAAGCTTTCTTT. This encodes CASSIHRGDTEAFF.